The source of this T cell receptor beta chain is a study of identical twins. This clonotype was detected a few times. What it recognizes is unknown. J gave up 9 bases and V 6 bases, and 8 bases lay outside the gene matches. The CDR3 has 13 residues. Germline V gene lookup returns CDR1 MNHEY and CDR2 SMNVEV (reference sequence). General observations from the study: These conclusions were based on statistical analysis (cross-sectional, not following the same donors).

TCRdb ran MiXCR on the 5' RACE reads and lists one entry per CDR3 protein. The sample consists of 540,000 or so distinct CDR3 sequences, about a fifth of them appearing once. The same data also contributed to another study, on yellow fever vaccine responses in identical twins.

This chain connects TRBV27 to TRBJ2-1; TRBD1 matches 7 bases. The sequence came from a woman under 30 in good health. The sample comprised CD4+ T cells sorted from blood. Here the CDR3 reads CASSKIAGGEQFF. The CDR3 bases are TGTGCCAGCAGCAAAATTGCAGGGGGTGAGCAGTTCTTC.